Listed here is a single T cell receptor (beta chain). This clonotype was counted at least ten times. Its antigen target is currently unknown. No quality values exist for individual bases; no much larger clone is one base distant. Based on the germline V gene (reference sequence), the CDR1 and CDR2 sequences are SEHNR and FQNEAQ. V and J lose 2 bases and 8 bases, and a span of 9 bases separates them. The CDR3 measures 12 amino acids from cysteine to phenylalanine. Kept here is only the CDR3 DNA, which spans 36 bases and is read in frame from base 1. This entry is derived from a study of molecular identifiers for immune sequencing clone quantification listed by TCRdb under 2018. Some background on the complete study: In a replicate experiment, RNA from approximately 22,000 or 94,000 naive CD8 T cells was split into five aliquots, four of which were sequenced. CD8 T cells were used in a methods study to benchmark molecular-identifier clustering-based TCR repertoire sequencing (MIDCIRS) and TCR RNA copy counting. On the study overall, not on this receptor specifically: Without barcode sub-clustering, chimeric consensus sequences inflated TCR diversity; chimeras reached as high as 47%. Even against a background of 750,000 to 1,000,000 naive CD8 T cells, spiked-in Jurkat TCR RNA amounting to a single cell's worth was reported to be detectable. Naive libraries contained spiked-in Jurkat TCR RNA (roughly 10 copies' worth), which is not part of the donor repertoire. The sizes of highly expanded clones could end up underestimated when identical TCR molecules share a barcode. In CMV-specific effector cells, clones with more than 20 RNA copies accounted for over 97% of molecules, whereas in naive cells such clones accounted for under 1%. Modeling indicated about 3 TCR RNA copies recovered per cell, compared with around 10 by digital PCR, which implies a capture efficiency of around 30%.

Library generation was performed with PCR. The instrument given in TCRdb is Illumina HiSeq 4000. Bulk TCR libraries were generated as previously described, with the TCR primers listed in Table S5 used. Total RNA was purified with the Qiagen AllPrep DNA/RNA kit. Before analysis, reads from multiple sequencing runs of the same library were pooled. In the authors' own workflow: Reads were retained only if an exact TCR constant sequence was present, and the retained reads were trimmed to 150 nt and grouped according to their 12-nt molecular barcodes. Within each barcode group, reads were sub-clustered at a 15% Levenshtein threshold, and quality-weighted consensus sequences were built per RNA molecule. Non-functional sequences were removed, as were lower-count sequences one edit away from another. Based on a fit of two negative binomial distributions, barcode sub-clusters having less than 20% of the maximum read count were discarded. The public reads were reanalyzed by TCRdb: fastp trimming at Q25, MiXCR alignment, in-frame beta chains only. When rows share a CDR3 protein, they turn into one entry using the most common DNA and genes. These V and J calls originate from TCRdb's pipeline instead of the authors' own analysis. The sample records about half a million distinct CDR3 sequences, about a fifth of which are singletons. The leading ten clones occupy around 0.86% of the sample.

Libraries of naive CD8 T cells were built from anywhere between roughly 19,000 and 1,000,000 sorted cells, with 10%, 30% or 50% of the purified RNA used. Naive CD8 T cells were FACS-sorted as CD8+CD4-CCR7+CD45RA+ on a BD FACSAria II into RLT Plus buffer. Detection sensitivity was tested by spiking Jurkat RNA equal to around 11 TCR copies' worth into samples containing roughly 19,000-1,100,000 naive CD8 T cells. CD8 T cells were enriched using RosetteSep CD8+ T Cell Enrichment Cocktail and Ficoll-Paque, and the enriched cells then underwent ACK red cell lysis. Sequencing used naive CD8+ T cells from blood, with Jurkat cell RNA spiked in. Explained via the paper, the cell subset or site label denotes: FACS-sorted CD8+CD4-CCR7+CD45RA+ naive T cells. This TCR came from a human donor in good health. Some libraries in this study had Jurkat cell RNA spiked in. The chain is assembled from TRBV7-9 and TRBJ1-1; TRBD1 might be the D gene, on 5 matching bases. CDR3 region: CASSLWGPEAFF. The nucleotides read TGTGCCAGCAGCTTATGGGGACCCGAAGCTTTCTTT.